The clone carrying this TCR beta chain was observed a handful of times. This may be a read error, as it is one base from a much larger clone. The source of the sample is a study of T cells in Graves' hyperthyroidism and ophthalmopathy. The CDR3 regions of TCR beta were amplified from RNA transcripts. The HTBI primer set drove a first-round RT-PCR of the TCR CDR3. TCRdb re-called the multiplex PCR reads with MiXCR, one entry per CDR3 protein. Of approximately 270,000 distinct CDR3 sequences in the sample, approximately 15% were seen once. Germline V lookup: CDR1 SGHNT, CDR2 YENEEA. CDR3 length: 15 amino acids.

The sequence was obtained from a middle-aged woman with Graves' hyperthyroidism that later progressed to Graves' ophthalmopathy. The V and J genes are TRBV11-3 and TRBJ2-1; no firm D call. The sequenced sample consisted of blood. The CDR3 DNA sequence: TGTGCCAGCAGCTCCGGTTCGAGCTCCTACAATGGGCAGTTCTTC. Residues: CASSSGSSSYNGQFF.